The 11 T cell receptor beta chains given below trace back to one sample, sequenced in a study of shared clonotypes between healthy human individuals. Sequencing was performed with immunoSEQ multiplex PCR; in TCRdb, only in-frame clones are kept and a portion is missing. This table holds around 2.5 million clones, approximately 94% found once. Sample: naive CD4+ T cells from PBMCs. Subset specified: CD45RA+ positively selected. These receptors were obtained from a man in his late teens or twenties in good health. Some clones in this sample may be carry-over from other donors' samples.

Points on this clone: Other DNA sequences in this specimen translate into the identical CDR3. The CDR3 nucleotides read TGTGCCAGCAGCCCGGGCTCTGGGGCCAACGTCCTGACTTTC. Its translation: CASSPGSGANVLTF. The chain combines TRBV7-9 with TRBJ2-6; D not certain. CDR1 and CDR2 (germline): SEHNR, FQNEAQ (reference sequence). V was trimmed by 5 bases and J by 0 bases, leaving 5 bases between them. This CDR3 is 14 amino acids long.

The chain couples TRBV28 to TRBJ1-2; D possibly corresponds to TRBD1 (6 bases). The CDR3 sequence is 14 residues long. CDR1 MDHEN and CDR2 SYDVKM come from the germline V gene. The ends were cut back, 2 bases at V and 11 bases at J, with 18 bases in the middle. Here the CDR3 DNA reads TGTGCCAGCAGTTTAAACCCAGGGGCCCAGGGGTACACCTTC. It translates to CASSLNPGAQGYTF.

The rearrangement links TRBV7-8 to TRBJ2-5; perhaps D is TRBD1 or TRBD2 (7 bases each). The V gene lost 1 base and the J gene lost 10 bases, with 13 bases spanning the gap. CDR3 length equals 13 residues. CDR1 is SGHVS, CDR2 FQNEAQ, per germline. The CDR3, as DNA: TGTGCCAGCAGCTTAGTGCAGGGGGAGGGCCAGTACTTC. This codes for CASSLVQGEGQYF.

The CDR3 here is CASTTSTGYHEQFF. The CDR3, as DNA: TGCGCCAGCACAACCTCGACAGGGTACCATGAGCAGTTCTTC. The chain has TRBV5-1 and TRBJ2-1; 7 bases map to TRBD1. The germline gives CDR1 SGHRS, CDR2 YFSETQ. The CDR3 length is 14 residues. J gave up 8 bases and V 6 bases, and 11 bases lay outside the gene matches.

The chain carries TRBV5-1 and TRBJ1-4; no definite D call. Germline CDR1 is SGHRS and CDR2 is YFSETQ. This CDR3 is 13 amino acids long. V was cut by 4 bases and J by 0 bases, with 4 bases left in between. CDR3 sequence (DNA): TGCGCCAGCAGCACTGCAACTAATGAAAAACTGTTTTTT. Residues: CASSTATNEKLFF.

This clone was counted once. V is TRBV4-2 and J is TRBJ1-2; D remains ambiguous. The CDR3 extends over 15 amino acids. CDR1 and CDR2 from the germline V gene are LGHNA and YNFKEQ. Trimming took 0 bases from V and 0 from J, leaving 8 bases between them. The CDR3 loop is CASSQDGIPNYGYTF. CDR3 coding DNA: TGTGCCAGCAGCCAAGATGGGATTCCTAACTATGGCTACACCTTC.

The chain couples TRBV7-8 to TRBJ1-2; D possibly corresponds to TRBD1 (5 bases). The CDR3 has 16 residues. The V and J ends lost 1 base and 2 bases respectively, with 14 bases between them. In germline, CDR1 is SGHVS, CDR2 FQNEAQ. This chain's CDR3 is CASSLESQARNYGYTF. The CDR3 coding sequence is TGTGCCAGCAGCTTAGAGTCACAGGCCCGAAACTATGGCTACACCTTC.

The rearrangement links TRBV5-5 to TRBJ1-3; tentatively, D is TRBD1 (5 bases). The CDR3 contains 15 residues. Germline-derived CDR1 and CDR2 are SGHKS and YYEKEE (reference sequence). Trimming took 4 bases from V and 9 from J, leaving 20 bases between them. The CDR3 DNA sequence: TGTGCCAGCAGCCAGGGAGGGTCTACCCGAGGCACCATATATTTT. Protein product: CASSQGGSTRGTIYF.

Remarks on this clone: The junction does not match germline at one end; this may be a read error. The V gene is TRBV29-1, the J gene TRBJ2-7, with TRBD1 as a possible D gene (5 bases). CDR1 is SQVTM, CDR2 ANQGSEA, per germline. The CDR3 sequence is 14 residues long. The CDR3 loop reads CSVEGARAADEQHF. The CDR3 DNA is TGCAGCGTTGAAGGCGCCAGGGCTGCGGACGAGCAGCACTTC.

The V and J genes are TRBV29-1 and TRBJ1-2; TRBD1 is a possible D gene (6 bases). Germline V gene lookup returns CDR1 SQVTM and CDR2 ANQGSEA. The V gene lost 6 bases and the J gene lost 8 bases, with 13 bases spanning the gap. The CDR3 extends over 11 amino acids. The CDR3, as DNA: TGCAGCGTCCAGGGGCGCTGGGGCTACACCTTC. Translated: CSVQGRWGYTF.

This rearrangement joins TRBV10-3 to TRBJ2-3, with 7 positions matching TRBD2. With 5 bases clipped from V and 4 bases from J, the junction kept 3 bases outside the gene matches. There are 13 residues in the CDR3. Germline V gene data show CDR1 as ENHRY and CDR2 as SYGVKD. The CDR3 DNA sequence: TGTGCCATCAGTACTAGCGAGGCAGATACGCAGTATTTT. It yields the protein CAISTSEADTQYF.